These T cell receptor beta chains were read from a single sample in a study of Ad26.COV2.S vaccination and SARS-CoV-2 variants. Some clones are missing from TCRdb's copy, which holds only in-frame ones; the method was immunoSEQ multiplex PCR. This sample has some 390,000 clones, with approximately 86% found just once. Sequencing was performed on peripheral blood, taken in a trial of Ad26.COV2.S vaccine versus placebo. Receptors were obtained from a person aged 18 to 59 who received the Ad26.COV2.S COVID-19 vaccine or a placebo. Both conserved end residues are part of each CDR3. A D gene is named only where the DNA matches it firmly.

D gene: TRBD1
J gene: TRBJ1-2
V gene: TRBV29-1
CDR3 DNA: TGCAGCGGGACAGGGGAGTATGGCTACACCTTC
CDR3 protein: CSGTGEYGYTF

D gene: TRBD1
J gene: TRBJ2-1
V gene: TRBV5-1
CDR3 DNA: TGCGCCAGCAGCTGGGAGACAGGGATTTTGTACAATGAGCAGTTCTTC
CDR3 protein: CASSWETGILYNEQFF

D gene: .
J gene: TRBJ2-1
V gene: TRBV5-5
CDR3 DNA: TGTGCCAGCAGCTTGTTTAGATGGGAGCAGTTCTTC
CDR3 protein: CASSLFRWEQFF

D gene: .
J gene: TRBJ2-5
V gene: TRBV18
CDR3 DNA: TGTGCCAGCTCTCCGGGGGACAGATGGGAGACCCAGTACTTC
CDR3 protein: CASSPGDRWETQYF

D gene: .
J gene: TRBJ2-7
V gene: TRBV18
CDR3 DNA: TGTGCCAGCTCACCACTCGGACAGTTAAAGCACGAGCAGTACTTC
CDR3 protein: CASSPLGQLKHEQYF

D gene: .
J gene: TRBJ1-6
V gene: TRBV12-3/TRBV12-4
CDR3 DNA: TGTGCCAGCAGTTGGGGCAGGACGTCACCCCTCCACTTT
CDR3 protein: CASSWGRTSPLHF

D gene: TRBD1
J gene: TRBJ2-3
V gene: TRBV4-1
CDR3 DNA: TGCGCCACCTCGACAGGGGGCACAGATACGCAGTATTTT
CDR3 protein: CATSTGGTDTQYF

D gene: .
J gene: TRBJ1-5
V gene: TRBV5-6
CDR3 DNA: TGTGCCAGCAGCTTGAAGGGGTGGGGCCAGCCCCAGCATTTT
CDR3 protein: CASSLKGWGQPQHF

D gene: TRBD2
J gene: TRBJ2-1
V gene: TRBV7-2
CDR3 DNA: TGTGCCAGCAGCTTGATCCGGGAGGATGAGCAGTTCTTC
CDR3 protein: CASSLIREDEQFF

D gene: .
J gene: TRBJ2-1
V gene: TRBV7-6
CDR3 DNA: TGTGCCAGCAGCTCCGGGGGTTACGGTGAGCAGTTCTTC
CDR3 protein: CASSSGGYGEQFF

D gene: .
J gene: TRBJ2-1
V gene: TRBV3-1/TRBV3-2
CDR3 DNA: TGTGCCAGCAGCCCCGACTACCTATCTACCGATGAGCAGTTCTTC
CDR3 protein: CASSPDYLSTDEQFF

D gene: .
J gene: TRBJ1-4
V gene: TRBV30
CDR3 DNA: TGTGCCTGGAGCAAGAAGGTTAGGCCTAATGAAAAACTGTTTTTT
CDR3 protein: CAWSKKVRPNEKLFF

D gene: TRBD2
J gene: TRBJ2-7
V gene: TRBV19
CDR3 DNA: TGTGCCAGTAGTCTAAGTCGCGGGGGGAAGGGGTCCTACGAGCAGTACTTC
CDR3 protein: CASSLSRGGKGSYEQYF

D gene: TRBD1
J gene: TRBJ1-1
V gene: TRBV18
CDR3 DNA: TGTGCCAGCTCACCGACAGGGGGTGTGCTGAACACTGAAGCTTTCTTT
CDR3 protein: CASSPTGGVLNTEAFF